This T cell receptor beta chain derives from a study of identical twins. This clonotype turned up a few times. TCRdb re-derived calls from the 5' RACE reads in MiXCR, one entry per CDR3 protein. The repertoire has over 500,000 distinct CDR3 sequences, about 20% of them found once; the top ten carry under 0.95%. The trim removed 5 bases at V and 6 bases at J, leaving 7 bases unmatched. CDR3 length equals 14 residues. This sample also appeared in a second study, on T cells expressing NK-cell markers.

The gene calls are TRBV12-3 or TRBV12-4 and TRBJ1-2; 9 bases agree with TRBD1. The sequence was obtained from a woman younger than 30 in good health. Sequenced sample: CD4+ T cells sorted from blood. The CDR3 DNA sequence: TGTGCCAGCAGTGGGACAGGGTATGGGAATGGCTACACCTTC. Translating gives CASSGTGYGNGYTF.